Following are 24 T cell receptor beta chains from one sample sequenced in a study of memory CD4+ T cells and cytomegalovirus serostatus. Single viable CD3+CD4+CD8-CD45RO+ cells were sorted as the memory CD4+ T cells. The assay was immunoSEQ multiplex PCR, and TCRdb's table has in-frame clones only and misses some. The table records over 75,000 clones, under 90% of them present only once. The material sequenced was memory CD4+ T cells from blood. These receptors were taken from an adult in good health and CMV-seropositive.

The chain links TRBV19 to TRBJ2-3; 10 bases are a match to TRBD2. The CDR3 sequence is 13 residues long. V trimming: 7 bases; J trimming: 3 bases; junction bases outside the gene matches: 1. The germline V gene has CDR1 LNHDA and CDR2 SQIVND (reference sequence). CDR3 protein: CASKAGGTDTQYF. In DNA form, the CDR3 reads TGTGCCAGTAAAGCGGGGGGGACAGATACGCAGTATTTT.

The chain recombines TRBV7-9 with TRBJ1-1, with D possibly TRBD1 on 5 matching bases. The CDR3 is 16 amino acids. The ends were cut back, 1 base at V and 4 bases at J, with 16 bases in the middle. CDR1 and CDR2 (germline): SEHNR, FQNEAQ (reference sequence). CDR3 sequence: CASSLVVGTTGTEAFF. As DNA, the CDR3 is TGTGCCAGCAGCTTAGTGGTCGGGACCACAGGCACTGAAGCTTTCTTT.

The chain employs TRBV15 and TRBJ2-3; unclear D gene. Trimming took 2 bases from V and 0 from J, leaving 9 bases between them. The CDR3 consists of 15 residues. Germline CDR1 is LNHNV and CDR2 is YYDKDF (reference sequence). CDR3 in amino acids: CATSRNRRSTDTQYF. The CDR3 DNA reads TGTGCCACCAGCAGAAATCGGCGGAGCACAGATACGCAGTATTTT. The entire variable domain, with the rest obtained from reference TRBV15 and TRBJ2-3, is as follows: DAMVIQNPRYQVTQFGKPVTLSCSQTLNHNVMYWYQQKSSQAPKLLFHYYDKDFNNEADTPDNFQSRRPNTSFCFLDIRSPGLGDTAMYLCATSRNRRSTDTQYFGPGTRLTVL.

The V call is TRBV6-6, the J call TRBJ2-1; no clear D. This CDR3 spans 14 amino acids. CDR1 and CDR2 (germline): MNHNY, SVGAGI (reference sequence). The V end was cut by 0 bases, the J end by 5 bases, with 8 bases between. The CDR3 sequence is CASSYSNSNNEQFF. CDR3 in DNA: TGTGCCAGCAGTTACTCGAACAGCAACAATGAGCAGTTCTTC.

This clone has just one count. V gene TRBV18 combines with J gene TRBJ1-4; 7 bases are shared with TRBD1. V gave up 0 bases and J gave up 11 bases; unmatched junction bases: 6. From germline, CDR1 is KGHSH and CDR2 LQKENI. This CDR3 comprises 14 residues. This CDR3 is CASSPPSTGWKLFF. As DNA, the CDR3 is TGTGCCAGCTCACCACCTTCGACAGGGTGGAAACTGTTTTTT. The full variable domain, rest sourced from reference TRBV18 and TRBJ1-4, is NAGVMQNPRHLVRRRGQEARLRCSPMKGHSHVYWYRQLPEEGLKFMVYLQKENIIDESGMPKERFSAEFPKEGPSILRIQQVVRGDSAAYFCASSPPSTGWKLFFGSGTQLSVL.

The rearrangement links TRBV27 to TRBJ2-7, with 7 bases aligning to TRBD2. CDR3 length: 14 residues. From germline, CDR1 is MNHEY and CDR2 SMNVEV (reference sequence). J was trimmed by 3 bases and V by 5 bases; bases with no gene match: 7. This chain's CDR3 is CASSGAGRVYEQYF. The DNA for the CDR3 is TGTGCCAGCAGTGGAGCGGGGAGGGTCTACGAGCAGTACTTC.

This CDR3 is CASSAQGGNQPQHF. In DNA, the CDR3 is TGCGCCAGCAGCGCGCAGGGGGGCAATCAGCCCCAGCATTTT. The chain couples TRBV5-1 to TRBJ1-5; 7 bases agree with TRBD1. J lost 2 bases, V lost 4 bases, and 3 bases had no gene match. There are 14 residues in the CDR3. Germline V gene data show CDR1 as SGHRS and CDR2 as YFSETQ.

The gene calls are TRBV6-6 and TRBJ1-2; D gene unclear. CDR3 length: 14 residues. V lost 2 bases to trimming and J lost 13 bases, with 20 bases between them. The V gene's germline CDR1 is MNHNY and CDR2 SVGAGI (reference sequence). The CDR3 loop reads CASSYGETPSSGTF. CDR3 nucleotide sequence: TGTGCCAGCAGTTACGGCGAGACTCCCTCGAGTGGCACCTTC.

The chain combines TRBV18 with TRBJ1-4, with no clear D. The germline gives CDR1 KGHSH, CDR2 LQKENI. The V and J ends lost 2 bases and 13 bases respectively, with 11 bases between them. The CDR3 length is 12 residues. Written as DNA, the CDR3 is TGTGCCAGCTCACCAATGGATGGGTTACTGTTTTTT. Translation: CASSPMDGLLFF.

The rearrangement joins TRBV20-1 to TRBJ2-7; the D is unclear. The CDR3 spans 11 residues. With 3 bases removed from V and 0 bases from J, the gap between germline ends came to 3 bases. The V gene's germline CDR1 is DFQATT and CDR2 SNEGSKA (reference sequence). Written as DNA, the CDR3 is TGCAGTGCTAGGAGCTCCTACGAGCAGTACTTC. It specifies CSARSSYEQYF.

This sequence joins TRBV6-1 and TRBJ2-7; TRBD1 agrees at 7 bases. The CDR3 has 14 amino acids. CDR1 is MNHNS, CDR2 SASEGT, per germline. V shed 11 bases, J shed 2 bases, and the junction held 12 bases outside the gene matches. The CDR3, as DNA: TGTGCCGCCAAACAGGGGCTTACAACCTACGAGCAGTACTTC. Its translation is CAAKQGLTTYEQYF.

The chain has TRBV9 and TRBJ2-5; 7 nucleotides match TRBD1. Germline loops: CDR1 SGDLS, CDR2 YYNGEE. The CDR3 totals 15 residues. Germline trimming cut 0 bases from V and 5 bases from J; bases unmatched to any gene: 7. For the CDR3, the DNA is TGTGCCAGCAGCGTAGGGTATGGACAGGAGGAGACCCAGTACTTC. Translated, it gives CASSVGYGQEETQYF. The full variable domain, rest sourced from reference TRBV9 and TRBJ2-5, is DSGVTQTPKHLITATGQRVTLRCSPRSGDLSVYWYQQSLDQGLQFLIQYYNGEERAKGNILERFSAQQFPDLHSELNLSSLELGDSALYFCASSVGYGQEETQYFGPGTRLLVL.

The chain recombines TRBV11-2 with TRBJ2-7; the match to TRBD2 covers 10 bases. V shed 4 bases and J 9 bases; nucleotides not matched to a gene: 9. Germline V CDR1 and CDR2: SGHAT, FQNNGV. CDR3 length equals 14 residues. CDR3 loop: CASSSGTSASVQYF. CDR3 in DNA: TGTGCCAGCAGCTCCGGGACTAGCGCTAGTGTGCAGTACTTC.

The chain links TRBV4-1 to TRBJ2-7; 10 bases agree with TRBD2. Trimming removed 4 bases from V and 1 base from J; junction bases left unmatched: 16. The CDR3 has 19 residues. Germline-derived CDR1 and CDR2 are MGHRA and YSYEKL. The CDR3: CASSLQTTGLAGASYEQYF. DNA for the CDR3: TGCGCCAGCAGCCTTCAGACGACCGGCCTAGCGGGAGCTTCCTACGAGCAGTACTTC.

DNA for the CDR3: TGTGCCAGCTCACCAGGACCTTCGCAGTTCTTC. Amino acid sequence: CASSPGPSQFF. V usage is TRBV18 and J usage is TRBJ2-1; D remains ambiguous. The CDR3 is 11 amino acids. Trimming took off 2 bases at V and 12 bases at J, with 8 bases between the two ends. Looked up from germline, CDR1 is KGHSH and CDR2 is LQKENI.

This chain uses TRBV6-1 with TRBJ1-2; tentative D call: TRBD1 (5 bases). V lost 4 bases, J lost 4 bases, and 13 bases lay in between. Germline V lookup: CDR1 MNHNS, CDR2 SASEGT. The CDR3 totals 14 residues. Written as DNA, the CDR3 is TGTGCCAGCAGTGGGGGACCGCTCGGCTATGGCTACACCTTC. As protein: CASSGGPLGYGYTF.

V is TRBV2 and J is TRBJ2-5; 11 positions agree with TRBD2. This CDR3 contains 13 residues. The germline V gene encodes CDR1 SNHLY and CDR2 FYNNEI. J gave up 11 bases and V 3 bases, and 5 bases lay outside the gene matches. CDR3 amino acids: CASSERTSGLQYF. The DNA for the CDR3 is TGTGCCAGCAGTGAGCGGACTAGCGGGCTACAGTACTTC.

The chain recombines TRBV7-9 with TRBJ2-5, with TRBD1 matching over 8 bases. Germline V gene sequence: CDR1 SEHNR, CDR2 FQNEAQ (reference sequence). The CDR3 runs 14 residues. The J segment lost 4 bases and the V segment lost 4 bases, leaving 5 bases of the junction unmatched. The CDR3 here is CASSSPGGGETQYF. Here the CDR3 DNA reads TGTGCCAGCAGCTCCCCAGGGGGCGGAGAGACCCAGTACTTC.

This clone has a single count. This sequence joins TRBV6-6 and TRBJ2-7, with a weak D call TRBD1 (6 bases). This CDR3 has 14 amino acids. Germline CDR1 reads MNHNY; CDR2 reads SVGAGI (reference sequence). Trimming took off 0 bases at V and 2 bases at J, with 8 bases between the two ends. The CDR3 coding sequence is TGTGCCAGCAGTTACTCGTACAGGGCCTACGAGCAGTACTTC. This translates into CASSYSYRAYEQYF.

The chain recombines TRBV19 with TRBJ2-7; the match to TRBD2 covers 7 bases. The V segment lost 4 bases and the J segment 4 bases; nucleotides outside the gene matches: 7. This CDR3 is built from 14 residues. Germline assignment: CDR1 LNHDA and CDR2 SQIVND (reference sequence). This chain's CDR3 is CASSTTSTGYEQYF. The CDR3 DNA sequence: TGTGCCAGTAGTACGACTAGCACGGGATACGAGCAGTACTTC.

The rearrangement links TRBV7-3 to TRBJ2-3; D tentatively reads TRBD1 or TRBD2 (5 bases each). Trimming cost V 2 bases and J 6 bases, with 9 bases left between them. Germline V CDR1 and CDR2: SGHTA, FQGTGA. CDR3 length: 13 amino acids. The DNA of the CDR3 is TGTGCCAGCAGCTTACGGGACGCTGATACGCAGTATTTT. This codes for CASSLRDADTQYF.

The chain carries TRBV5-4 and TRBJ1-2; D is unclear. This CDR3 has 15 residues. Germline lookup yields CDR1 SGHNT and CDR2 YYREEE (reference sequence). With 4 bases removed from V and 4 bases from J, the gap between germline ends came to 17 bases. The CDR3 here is CASSPGLSGGYGYTF. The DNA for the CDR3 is TGTGCCAGCAGCCCCGGTTTAAGCGGCGGCTATGGCTACACCTTC.

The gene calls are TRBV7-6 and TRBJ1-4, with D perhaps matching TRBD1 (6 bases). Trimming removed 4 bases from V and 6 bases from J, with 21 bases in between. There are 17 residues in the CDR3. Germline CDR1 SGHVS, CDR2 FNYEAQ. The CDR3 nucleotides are TGTGCCAGCAGCTGGCCCCGGGGGGCCTCCCGTGATGAAAAACTGTTTTTT. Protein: CASSWPRGASRDEKLFF.

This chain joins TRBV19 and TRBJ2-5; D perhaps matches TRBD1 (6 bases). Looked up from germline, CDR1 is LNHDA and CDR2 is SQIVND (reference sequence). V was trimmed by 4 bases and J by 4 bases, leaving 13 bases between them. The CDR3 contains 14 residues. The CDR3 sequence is CASSTSQGRETQYF. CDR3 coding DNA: TGTGCCAGTAGTACCAGTCAGGGGAGAGAGACCCAGTACTTC.